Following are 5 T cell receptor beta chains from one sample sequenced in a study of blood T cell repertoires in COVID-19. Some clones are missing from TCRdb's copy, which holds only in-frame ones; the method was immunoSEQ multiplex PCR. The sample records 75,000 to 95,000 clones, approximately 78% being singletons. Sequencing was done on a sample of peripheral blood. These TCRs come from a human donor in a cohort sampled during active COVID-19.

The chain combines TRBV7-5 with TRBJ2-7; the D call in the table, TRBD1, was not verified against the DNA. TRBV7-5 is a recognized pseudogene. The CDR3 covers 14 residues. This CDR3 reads CARSLGGLSYEQYF. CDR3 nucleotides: TGTGCCAGAAGCTTAGGGGGGCTCTCCTACGAGCAGTACTTC.

CDR3 DNA: TGTGCCAGCAGTTTATATGACAGTTGGGGTTATTCCTACGAGCAGTACTTC. Translated, it gives CASSLYDSWGYSYEQYF. V usage is TRBV28 and J usage is TRBJ2-7, with a weak D call TRBD1 (5 bases). CDR1 is MDHEN and CDR2 is SYDVKM in the germline V gene. This CDR3 spans 17 amino acids. V was shortened by 1 base and J by 1 base, with 17 bases between the two germline ends.

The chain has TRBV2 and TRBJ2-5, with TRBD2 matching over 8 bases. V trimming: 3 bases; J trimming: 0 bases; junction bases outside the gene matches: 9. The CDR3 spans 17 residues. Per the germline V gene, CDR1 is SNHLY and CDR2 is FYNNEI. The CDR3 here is CASSDPREDAYQETQYF. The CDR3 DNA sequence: TGTGCCAGCAGTGACCCGCGGGAGGATGCGTACCAAGAGACCCAGTACTTC.

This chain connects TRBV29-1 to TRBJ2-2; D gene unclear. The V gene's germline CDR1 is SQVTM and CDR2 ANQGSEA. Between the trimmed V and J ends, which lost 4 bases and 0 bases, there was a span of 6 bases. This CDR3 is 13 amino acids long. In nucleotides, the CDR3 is TGCAGCGTTGGGCAGACGAACACCGGGGAGCTGTTTTTT. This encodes CSVGQTNTGELFF.

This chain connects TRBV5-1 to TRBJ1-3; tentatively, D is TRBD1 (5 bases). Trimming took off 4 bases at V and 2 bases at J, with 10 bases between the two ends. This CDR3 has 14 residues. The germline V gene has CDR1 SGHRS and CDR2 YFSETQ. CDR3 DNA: TGCGCCAGCAGCCGGGGGGAACCTGGAAACACCATATATTTT. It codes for CASSRGEPGNTIYF.